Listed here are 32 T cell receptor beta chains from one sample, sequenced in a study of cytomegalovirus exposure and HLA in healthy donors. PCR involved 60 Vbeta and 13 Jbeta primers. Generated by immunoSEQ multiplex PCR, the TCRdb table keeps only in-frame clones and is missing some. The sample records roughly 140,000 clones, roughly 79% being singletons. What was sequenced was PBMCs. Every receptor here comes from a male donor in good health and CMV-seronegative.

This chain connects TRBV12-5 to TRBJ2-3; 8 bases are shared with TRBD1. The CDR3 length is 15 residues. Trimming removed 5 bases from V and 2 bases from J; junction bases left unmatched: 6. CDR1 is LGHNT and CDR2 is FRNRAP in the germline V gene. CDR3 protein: CASGVRTGYTDTQYF. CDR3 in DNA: TGTGCTAGTGGTGTGCGGACAGGGTACACAGATACGCAGTATTTT.

In DNA, the CDR3 is TGTGCCAGCAGCTCCTCTCAGGCGAACACTGAAGCTTTCTTT. Translation gives CASSSSQANTEAFF. This chain links TRBV5-5 with TRBJ1-1; D remains unclear. Trimming stripped 3 bases from V and 1 base from J, with 10 bases between. The germline gives CDR1 SGHKS, CDR2 YYEKEE (reference sequence). CDR3 size: 14 residues. Full variable domain (missing parts from reference TRBV5-5 and TRBJ1-1): DAGVTQSPTHLIKTRGQQVTLRCSPISGHKSVSWYQQVLGQGPQFIFQYYEKEERGRGNFPDRFSARQFPNYSSELNVNALLLGDSALYLCASSSSQANTEAFFGQGTRLTVV.

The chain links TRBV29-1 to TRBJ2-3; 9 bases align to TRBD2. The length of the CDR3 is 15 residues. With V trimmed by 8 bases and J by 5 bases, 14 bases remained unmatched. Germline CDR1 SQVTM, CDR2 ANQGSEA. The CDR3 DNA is TGCAGCCCCTTACTGGCGGGAGGGCCCAGAGATACGCAGTATTTT. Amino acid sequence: CSPLLAGGPRDTQYF.

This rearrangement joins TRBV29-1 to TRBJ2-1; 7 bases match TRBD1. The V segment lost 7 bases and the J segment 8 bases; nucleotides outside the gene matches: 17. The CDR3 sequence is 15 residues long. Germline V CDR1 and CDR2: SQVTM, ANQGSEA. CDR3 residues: CSGSLGTAYHYEQFF. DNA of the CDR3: TGCAGCGGGTCCCTCGGGACAGCCTACCACTATGAGCAGTTCTTC.

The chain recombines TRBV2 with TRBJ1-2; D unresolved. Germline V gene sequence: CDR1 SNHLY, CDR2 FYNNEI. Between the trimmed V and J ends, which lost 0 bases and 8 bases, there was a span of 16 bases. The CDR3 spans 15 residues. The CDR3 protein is CASSEAWVTAWGYTF. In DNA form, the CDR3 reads TGTGCCAGCAGTGAAGCGTGGGTGACTGCTTGGGGCTACACCTTC.

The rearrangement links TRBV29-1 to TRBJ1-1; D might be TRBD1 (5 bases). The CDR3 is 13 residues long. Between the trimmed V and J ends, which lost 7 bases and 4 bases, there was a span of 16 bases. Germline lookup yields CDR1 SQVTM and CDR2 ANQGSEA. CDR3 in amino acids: CSANVGGGTEAFF. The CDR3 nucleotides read TGCAGCGCCAATGTGGGGGGGGGCACTGAAGCTTTCTTT.

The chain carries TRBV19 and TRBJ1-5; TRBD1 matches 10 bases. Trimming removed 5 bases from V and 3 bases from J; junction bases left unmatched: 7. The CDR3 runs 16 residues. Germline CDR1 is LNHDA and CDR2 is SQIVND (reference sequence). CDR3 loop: CASSDRGTGANQPQHF. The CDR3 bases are TGTGCCAGTAGTGACCGAGGGACAGGGGCCAATCAGCCCCAGCATTTT.

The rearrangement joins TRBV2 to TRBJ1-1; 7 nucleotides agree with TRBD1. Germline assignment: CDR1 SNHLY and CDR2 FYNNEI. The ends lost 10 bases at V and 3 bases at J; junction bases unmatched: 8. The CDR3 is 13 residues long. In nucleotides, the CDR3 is TGTGCCACAAGCACAGGGGCGTACACTGAAGCTTTCTTT. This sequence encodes CATSTGAYTEAFF.

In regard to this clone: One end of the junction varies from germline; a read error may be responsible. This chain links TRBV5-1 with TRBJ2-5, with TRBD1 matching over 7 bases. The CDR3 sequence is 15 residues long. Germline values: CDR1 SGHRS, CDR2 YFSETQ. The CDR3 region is CPSSYRPGGGETQYF. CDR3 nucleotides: TGCCCCAGCAGCTATCGGCCAGGGGGTGGAGAGACCCAGTACTTC.

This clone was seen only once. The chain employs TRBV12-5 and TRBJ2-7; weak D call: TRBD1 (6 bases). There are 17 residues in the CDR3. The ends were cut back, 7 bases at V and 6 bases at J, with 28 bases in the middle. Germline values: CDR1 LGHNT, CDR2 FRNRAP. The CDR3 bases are TGTGCTAGTGCCAAATCACCGGGACAAAACCCCGGTCTCGAGCAGTACTTC. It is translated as CASAKSPGQNPGLEQYF.

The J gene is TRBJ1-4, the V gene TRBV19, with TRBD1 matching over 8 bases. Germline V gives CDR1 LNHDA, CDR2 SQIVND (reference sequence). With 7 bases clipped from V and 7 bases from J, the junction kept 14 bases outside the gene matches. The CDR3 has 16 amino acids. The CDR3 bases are TGTGCCAGTACTGAAGTAAGGAGGGACAGGTTTGAAAAACTGTTTTTT. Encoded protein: CASTEVRRDRFEKLFF.

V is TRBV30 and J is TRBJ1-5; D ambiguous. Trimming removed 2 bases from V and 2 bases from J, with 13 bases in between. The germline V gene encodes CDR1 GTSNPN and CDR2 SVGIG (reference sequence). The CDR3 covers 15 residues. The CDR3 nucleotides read TGTGCCTGGAGTTCGTTTGTGTCCGGCAATCAGCCCCAGCATTTT. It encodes CAWSSFVSGNQPQHF. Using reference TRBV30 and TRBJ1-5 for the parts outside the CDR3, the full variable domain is SQTIHQWPATLVQPVGSPLSLECTVEGTSNPNLYWYRQAAGRGLQLLFYSVGIGQISSEVPQNLSASRPQDRQFILSSKKLLLSDSGFYLCAWSSFVSGNQPQHFGDGTRLSIL.

The CDR3 loop reads CTSRHLTLALNEQFF. The DNA of the CDR3 is TGCACCAGCAGGCACTTAACACTAGCGCTCAATGAGCAGTTCTTC. The chain employs TRBV1 and TRBJ2-1; TRBD2, as called in the table, went unchecked against the DNA. TRBV1 is an annotated pseudogene. This CDR3 is built from 15 residues.

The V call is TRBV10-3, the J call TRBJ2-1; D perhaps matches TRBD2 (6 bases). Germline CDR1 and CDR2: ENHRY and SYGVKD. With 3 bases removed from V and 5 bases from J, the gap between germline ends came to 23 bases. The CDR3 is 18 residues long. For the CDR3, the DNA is TGTGCCATCAGTGATCGGGACTCCCCGGCGCCCCCACACAATGAGCAGTTCTTC. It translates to CAISDRDSPAPPHNEQFF.

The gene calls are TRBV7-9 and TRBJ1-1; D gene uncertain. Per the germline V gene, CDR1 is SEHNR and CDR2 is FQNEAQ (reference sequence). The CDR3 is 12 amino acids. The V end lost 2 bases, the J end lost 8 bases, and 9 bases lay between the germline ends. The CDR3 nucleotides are TGTGCCAGCAGCTTATGGTCCGGGGAAGCTTTCTTT. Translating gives CASSLWSGEAFF.

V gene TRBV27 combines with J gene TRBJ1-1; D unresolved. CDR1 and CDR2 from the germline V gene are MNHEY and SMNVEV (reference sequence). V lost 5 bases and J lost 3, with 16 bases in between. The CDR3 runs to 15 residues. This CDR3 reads CASSQDIGGYTEAFF. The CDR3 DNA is TGTGCCAGCAGTCAAGACATCGGAGGCTACACTGAAGCTTTCTTT.

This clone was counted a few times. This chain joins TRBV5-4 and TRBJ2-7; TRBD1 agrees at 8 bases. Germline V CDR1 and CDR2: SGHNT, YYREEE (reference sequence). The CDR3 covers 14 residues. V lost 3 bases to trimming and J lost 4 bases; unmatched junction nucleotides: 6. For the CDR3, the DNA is TGTGCCAGCAGCTCAGACAGGGGTCTATACGAGCAGTACTTC. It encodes CASSSDRGLYEQYF.

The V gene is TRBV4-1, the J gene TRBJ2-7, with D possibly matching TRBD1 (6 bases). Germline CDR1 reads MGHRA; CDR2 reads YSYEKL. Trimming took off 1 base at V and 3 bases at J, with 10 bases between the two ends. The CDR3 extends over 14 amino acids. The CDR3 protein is CASSQAVRGYEQYF. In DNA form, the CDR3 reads TGCGCCAGCAGCCAAGCTGTCAGGGGCTACGAGCAGTACTTC.

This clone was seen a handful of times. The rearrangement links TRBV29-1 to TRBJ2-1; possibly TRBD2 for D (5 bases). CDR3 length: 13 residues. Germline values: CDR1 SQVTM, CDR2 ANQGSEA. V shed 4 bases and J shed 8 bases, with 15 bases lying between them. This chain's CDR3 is CSVGVPGLYEQFF. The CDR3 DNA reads TGCAGCGTTGGAGTCCCGGGGTTGTATGAGCAGTTCTTC.

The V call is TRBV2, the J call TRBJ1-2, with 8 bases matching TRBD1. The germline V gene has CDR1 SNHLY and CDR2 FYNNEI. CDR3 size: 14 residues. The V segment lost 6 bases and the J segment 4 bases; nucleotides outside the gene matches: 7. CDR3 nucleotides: TGTGCCAGCAGGGCGGGGACAGGTTCCTATGGCTACACCTTC. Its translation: CASRAGTGSYGYTF.

CDR3 amino acids: CASSKMETRNEQFF. In DNA form, the CDR3 reads TGTGCCAGTAGTAAGATGGAGACTAGAAATGAGCAGTTCTTC. The genes are TRBV19 and TRBJ2-1; TRBD2 is a possible D gene (6 bases). Trimming removed 4 bases at V and 7 bases at J, with 14 bases between. Germline lookup yields CDR1 LNHDA and CDR2 SQIVND (reference sequence). CDR3 size: 14 residues.

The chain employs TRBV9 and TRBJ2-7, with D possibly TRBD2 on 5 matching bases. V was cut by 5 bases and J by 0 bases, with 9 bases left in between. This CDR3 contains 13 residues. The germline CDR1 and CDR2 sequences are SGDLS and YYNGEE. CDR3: CASSSGNSYEQYF. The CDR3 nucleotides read TGTGCCAGCAGTTCCGGGAACTCCTACGAGCAGTACTTC.

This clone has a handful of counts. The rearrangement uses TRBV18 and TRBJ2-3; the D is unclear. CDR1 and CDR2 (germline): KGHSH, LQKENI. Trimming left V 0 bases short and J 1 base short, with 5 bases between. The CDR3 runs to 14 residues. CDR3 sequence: CASSPPAGTDTQYF. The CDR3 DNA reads TGTGCCAGCTCACCACCGGCGGGCACAGATACGCAGTATTTT.

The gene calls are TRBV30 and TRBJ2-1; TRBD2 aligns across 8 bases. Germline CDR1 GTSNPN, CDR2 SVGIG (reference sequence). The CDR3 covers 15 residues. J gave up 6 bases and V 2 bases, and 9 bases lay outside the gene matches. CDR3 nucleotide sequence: TGTGCCTGGAGTAGGGGTCCGGGAGGGGGCAATGAGCAGTTCTTC. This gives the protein CAWSRGPGGGNEQFF.

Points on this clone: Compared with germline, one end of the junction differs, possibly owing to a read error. The CDR3 reads CSSSEIAEATYEQYF. The CDR3 nucleotides are TGCTCCAGCAGTGAGATAGCGGAGGCCACCTACGAGCAGTACTTC. The chain recombines TRBV10-1 with TRBJ2-7; possibly TRBD2 for D (6 bases). This CDR3 is 15 amino acids long. Germline CDR1 is WNHNN and CDR2 is SYGVQD (reference sequence).

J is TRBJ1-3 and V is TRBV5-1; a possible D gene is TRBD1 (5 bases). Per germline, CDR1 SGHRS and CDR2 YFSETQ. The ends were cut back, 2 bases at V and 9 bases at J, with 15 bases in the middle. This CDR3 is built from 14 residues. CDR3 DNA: TGCGCCAGCAGCTTCGGTCTATCGGGGGGCACCATATATTTT. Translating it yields CASSFGLSGGTIYF.

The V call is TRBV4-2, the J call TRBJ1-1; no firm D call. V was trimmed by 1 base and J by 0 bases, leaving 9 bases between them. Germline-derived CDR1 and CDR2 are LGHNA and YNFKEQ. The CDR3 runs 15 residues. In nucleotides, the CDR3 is TGTGCCAGCAGCCAAGGTACGGGGATGAACACTGAAGCTTTCTTT. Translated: CASSQGTGMNTEAFF.

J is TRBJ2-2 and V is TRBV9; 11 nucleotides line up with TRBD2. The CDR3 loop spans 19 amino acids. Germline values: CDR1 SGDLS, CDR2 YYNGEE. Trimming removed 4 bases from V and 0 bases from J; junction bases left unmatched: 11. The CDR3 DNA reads TGTGCCAGCAGCACCCGACTAGCGGGGAGGAACCCGAACACCGGGGAGCTGTTTTTT. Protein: CASSTRLAGRNPNTGELFF.

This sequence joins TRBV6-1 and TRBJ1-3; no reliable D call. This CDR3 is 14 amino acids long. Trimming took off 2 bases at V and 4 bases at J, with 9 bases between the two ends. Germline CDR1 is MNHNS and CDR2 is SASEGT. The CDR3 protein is CASSETVGGNTIYF. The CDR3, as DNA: TGTGCCAGCAGTGAAACAGTTGGCGGAAACACCATATATTTT.

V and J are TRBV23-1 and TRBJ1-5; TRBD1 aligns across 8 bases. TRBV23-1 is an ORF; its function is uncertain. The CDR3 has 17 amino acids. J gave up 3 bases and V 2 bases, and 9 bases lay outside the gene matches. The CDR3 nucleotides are TGCGCCAGCAGTCAAGATCGGGACAGGCGACACAATCAGCCCCAGCATTTT. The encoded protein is CASSQDRDRRHNQPQHF.

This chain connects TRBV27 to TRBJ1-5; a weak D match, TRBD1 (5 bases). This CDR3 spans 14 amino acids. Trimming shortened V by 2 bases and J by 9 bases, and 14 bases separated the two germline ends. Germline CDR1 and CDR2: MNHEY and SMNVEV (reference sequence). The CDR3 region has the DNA TGTGCCAGCAGTTTAGAAGGGGCTTTCGGGCCCCAGCATTTT. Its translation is CASSLEGAFGPQHF.

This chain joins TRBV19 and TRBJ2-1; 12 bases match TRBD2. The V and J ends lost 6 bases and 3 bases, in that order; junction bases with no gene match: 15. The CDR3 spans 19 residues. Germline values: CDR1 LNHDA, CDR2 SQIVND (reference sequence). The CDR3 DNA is TGTGCCAGTAGCCCCGGACTAGCGGGGCCCTCACACTTCTACAATGAGCAGTTCTTC. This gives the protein CASSPGLAGPSHFYNEQFF.